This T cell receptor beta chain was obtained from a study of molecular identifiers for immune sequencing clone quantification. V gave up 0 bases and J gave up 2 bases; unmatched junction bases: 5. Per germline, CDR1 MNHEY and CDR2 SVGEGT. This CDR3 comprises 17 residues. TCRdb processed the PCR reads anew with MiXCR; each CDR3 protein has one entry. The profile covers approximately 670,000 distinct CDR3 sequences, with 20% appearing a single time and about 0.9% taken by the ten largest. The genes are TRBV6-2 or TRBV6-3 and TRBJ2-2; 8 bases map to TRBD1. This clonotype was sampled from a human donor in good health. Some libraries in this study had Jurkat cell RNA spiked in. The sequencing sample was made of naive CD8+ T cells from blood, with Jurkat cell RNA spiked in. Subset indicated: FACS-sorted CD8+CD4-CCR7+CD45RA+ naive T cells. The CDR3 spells CASSYSPGQVNTGELFF. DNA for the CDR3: TGTGCCAGCAGTTACTCACCGGGACAGGTTAACACCGGGGAGCTGTTTTTT.